This TCR beta chain came from a study of blood T cell repertoires in COVID-19. The wider study: From the United States, Italy and Spain came samples of acute and convalescent COVID-19. In each case, the material was cDNA or gDNA derived from T cells, B-cell-depleted T cells, or PBMCs.

In the study's own analysis: Amplification with reference gene primers provided the estimates of nucleated cell counts. Produced via immunoSEQ multiplex PCR; TCRdb's table is partial and in-frame only. D and trimming come from the DNA, and the V and J calls and clone size come from that table. The data show about 200,000 clones, 70% to 90% seen once. The CDR3 length is 14 residues. The germline gives CDR1 MNHNS, CDR2 SASEGT. Trimming took 3 bases from V and 7 from J, leaving 13 bases between them. The chain is built from TRBV6-1 and TRBJ2-1; D perhaps matches TRBD1 (5 bases). The sequencing sample was made of peripheral blood. This TCR came from a woman aged 80 or over with acute or convalescent COVID-19. The CDR3: CASSDQATENEQFF. The CDR3 DNA follows: TGTGCCAGCAGTGATCAAGCGACAGAAAATGAGCAGTTCTTC.